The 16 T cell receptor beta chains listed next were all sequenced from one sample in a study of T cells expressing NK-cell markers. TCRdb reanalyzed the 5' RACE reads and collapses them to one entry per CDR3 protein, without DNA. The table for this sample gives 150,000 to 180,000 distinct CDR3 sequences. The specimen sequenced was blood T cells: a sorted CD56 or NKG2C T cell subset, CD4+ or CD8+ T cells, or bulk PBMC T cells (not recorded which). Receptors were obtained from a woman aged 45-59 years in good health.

CDR3 sequence reads: CASSSLVYEQYF. The chain recombines TRBV7-9 with TRBJ2-7. This CDR3 region has 12 residues. In germline, CDR1 is SEHNR, CDR2 FQNEAQ (reference sequence).

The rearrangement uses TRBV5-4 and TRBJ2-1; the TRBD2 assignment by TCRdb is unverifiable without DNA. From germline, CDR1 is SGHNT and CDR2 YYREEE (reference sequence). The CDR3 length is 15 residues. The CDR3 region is CASSSLSGDYNEQFF.

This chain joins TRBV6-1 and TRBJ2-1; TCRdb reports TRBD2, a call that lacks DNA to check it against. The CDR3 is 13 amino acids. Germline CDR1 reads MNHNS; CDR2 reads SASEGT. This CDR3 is CASRVLGGNEQFF.

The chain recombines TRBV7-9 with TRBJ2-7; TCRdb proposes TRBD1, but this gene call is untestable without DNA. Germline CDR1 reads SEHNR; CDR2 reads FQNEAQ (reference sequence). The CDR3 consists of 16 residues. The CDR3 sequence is CASSSTMGGNSYEQYF. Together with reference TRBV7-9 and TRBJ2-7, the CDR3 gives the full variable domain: DTGVSQNPRHKITKRGQNVTFRCDPISEHNRLYWYRQTLGQGPEFLTYFQNEAQLEKSRLLSDRFSAERPKGSFSTLEIQRTEQGDSAMYLCASSSTMGGNSYEQYFGPGTRLTVT.

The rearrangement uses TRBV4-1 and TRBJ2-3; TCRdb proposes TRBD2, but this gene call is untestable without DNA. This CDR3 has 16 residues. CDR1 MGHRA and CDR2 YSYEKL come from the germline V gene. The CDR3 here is CASSPQSGRATDTQYF.

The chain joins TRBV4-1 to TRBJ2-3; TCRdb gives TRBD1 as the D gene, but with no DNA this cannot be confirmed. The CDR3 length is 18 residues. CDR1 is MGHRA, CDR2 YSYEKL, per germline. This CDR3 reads CASSLRPIQGASTDTQYF.

CDR3: CASSPRVGRELNEQFF. The chain links TRBV9 to TRBJ2-1; no DNA is available, so the TRBD2 call from TCRdb remains unchecked. The CDR3 extends over 16 amino acids. Germline V gene sequence: CDR1 SGDLS, CDR2 YYNGEE.

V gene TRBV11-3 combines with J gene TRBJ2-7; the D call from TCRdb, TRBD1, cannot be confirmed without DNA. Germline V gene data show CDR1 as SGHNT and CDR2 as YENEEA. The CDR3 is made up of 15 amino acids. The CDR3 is CASSSAGQGINEQYF.

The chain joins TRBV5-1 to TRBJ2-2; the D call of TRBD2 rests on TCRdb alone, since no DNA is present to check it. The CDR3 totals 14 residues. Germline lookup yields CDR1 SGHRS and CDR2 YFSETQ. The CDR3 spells CATSWREGTGELFF.

CDR3 protein: CASSSGTNYGYTF. The chain has TRBV12-3 or TRBV12-4 and TRBJ1-2; TCRdb's assignment of TRBD1 cannot be checked, as there is no DNA. There are 13 residues in the CDR3.

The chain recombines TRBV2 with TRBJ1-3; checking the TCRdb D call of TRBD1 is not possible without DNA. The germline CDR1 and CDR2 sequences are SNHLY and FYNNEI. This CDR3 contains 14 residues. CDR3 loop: CASSETGNGNTIYF.

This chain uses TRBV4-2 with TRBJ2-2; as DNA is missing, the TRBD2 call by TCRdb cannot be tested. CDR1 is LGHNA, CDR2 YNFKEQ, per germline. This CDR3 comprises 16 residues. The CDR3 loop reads CASSLLAESPPGELFF.

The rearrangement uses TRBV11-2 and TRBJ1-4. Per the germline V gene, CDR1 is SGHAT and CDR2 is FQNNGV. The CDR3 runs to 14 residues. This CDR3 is CASSPVGANEKLFF.

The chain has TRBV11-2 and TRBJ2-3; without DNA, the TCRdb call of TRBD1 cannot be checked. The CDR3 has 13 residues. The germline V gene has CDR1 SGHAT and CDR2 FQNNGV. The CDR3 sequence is CASSWNPGDTQYF.

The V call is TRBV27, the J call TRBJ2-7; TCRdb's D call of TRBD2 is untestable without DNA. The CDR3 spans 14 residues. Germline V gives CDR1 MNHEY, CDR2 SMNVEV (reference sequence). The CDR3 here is CASTWTSGRSEQYF.

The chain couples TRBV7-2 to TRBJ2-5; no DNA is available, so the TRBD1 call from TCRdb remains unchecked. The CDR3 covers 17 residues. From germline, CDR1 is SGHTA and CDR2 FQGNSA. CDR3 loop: CASSLFVFGDLGETQYF.